The clone carrying this T cell receptor (beta chain) was seen only once. Its antigen is undetermined. This CDR3 contains 13 residues. V was shortened by 0 bases and J by 8 bases, with 11 bases between the two germline ends. In germline, CDR1 is SGHNT, CDR2 YYREEE (reference sequence). This specimen belongs to a study of T cell responses to AZD1222 COVID-19 vaccine. Findings and caveats of the study: Baseline serology detected seropositivity in only a handful of AZD1222 recipients. Every sample of the repertoires postdated the peak T cell response. Nearly half of spike-specific TCRs reportedly go after variant regions that carry no mutations. Donors were mostly white British, more females; clonal diversity possibly underestimated.

Assay: immunoSEQ multiplex PCR; the TCRdb copy retains only in-frame clones and omits some. The sample contains about 110,000 clones, 88% of which appear only once. The sequenced sample was peripheral blood, obtained on day 0 of AZD1222 vaccination. The TCR sequence derives from an adult in good health. The chain recombines TRBV5-4 with TRBJ1-1; no definite D call. The CDR3 protein is CASSLDQLSEAFF. CDR3 in DNA: TGTGCCAGCAGCTTGGATCAGTTGTCAGAAGCTTTCTTT.